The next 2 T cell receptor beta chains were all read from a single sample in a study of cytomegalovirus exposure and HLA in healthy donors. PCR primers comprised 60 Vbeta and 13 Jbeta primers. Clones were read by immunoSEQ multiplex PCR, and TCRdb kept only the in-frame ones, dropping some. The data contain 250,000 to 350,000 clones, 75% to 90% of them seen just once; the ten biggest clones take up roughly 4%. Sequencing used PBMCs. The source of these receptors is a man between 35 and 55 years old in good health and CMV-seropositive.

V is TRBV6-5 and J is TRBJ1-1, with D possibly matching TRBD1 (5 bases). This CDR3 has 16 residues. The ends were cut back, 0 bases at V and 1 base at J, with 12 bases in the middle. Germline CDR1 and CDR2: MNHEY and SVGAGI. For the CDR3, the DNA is TGTGCCAGCAGTTACTCCGGGGGGGTAGGGAACACTGAAGCTTTCTTT. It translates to CASSYSGGVGNTEAFF.

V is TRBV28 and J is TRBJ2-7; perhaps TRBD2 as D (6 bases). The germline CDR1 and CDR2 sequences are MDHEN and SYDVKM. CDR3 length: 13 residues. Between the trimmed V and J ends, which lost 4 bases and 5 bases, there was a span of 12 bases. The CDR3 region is CASSWGLSDEQYF. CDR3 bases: TGTGCCAGCAGTTGGGGACTGAGCGACGAGCAGTACTTC.